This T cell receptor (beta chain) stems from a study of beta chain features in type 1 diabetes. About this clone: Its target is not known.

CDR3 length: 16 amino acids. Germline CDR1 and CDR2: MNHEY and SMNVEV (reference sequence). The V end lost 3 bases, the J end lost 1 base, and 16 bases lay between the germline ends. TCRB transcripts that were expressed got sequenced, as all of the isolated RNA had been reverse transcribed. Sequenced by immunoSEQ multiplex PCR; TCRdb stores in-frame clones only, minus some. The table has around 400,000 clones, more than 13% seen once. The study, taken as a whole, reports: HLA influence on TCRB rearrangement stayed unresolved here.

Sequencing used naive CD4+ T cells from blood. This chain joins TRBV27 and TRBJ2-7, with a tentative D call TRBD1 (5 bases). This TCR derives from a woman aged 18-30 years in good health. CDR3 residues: CASSLAGWTYSYEQYF. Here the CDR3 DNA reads TGTGCCAGCAGTTTGGCAGGGTGGACATATTCCTACGAGCAGTACTTC.